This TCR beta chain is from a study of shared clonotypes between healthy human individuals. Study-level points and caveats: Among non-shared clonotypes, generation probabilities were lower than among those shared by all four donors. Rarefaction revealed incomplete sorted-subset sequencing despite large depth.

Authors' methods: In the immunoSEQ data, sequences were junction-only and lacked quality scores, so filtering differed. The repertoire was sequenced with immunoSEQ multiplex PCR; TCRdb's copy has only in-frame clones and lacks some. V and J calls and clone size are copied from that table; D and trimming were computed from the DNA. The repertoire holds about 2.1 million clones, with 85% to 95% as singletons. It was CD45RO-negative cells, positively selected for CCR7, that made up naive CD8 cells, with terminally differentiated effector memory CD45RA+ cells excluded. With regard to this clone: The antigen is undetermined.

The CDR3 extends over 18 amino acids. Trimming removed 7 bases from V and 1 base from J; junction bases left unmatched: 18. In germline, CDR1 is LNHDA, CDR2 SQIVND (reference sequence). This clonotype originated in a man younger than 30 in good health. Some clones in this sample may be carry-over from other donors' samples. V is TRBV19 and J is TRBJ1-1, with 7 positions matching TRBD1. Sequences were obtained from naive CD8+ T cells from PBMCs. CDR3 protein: CASTQRWGRGSTNTEAFF. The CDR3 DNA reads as TGTGCCAGTACTCAAAGGTGGGGCAGGGGGAGTACGAACACTGAAGCTTTCTTT.